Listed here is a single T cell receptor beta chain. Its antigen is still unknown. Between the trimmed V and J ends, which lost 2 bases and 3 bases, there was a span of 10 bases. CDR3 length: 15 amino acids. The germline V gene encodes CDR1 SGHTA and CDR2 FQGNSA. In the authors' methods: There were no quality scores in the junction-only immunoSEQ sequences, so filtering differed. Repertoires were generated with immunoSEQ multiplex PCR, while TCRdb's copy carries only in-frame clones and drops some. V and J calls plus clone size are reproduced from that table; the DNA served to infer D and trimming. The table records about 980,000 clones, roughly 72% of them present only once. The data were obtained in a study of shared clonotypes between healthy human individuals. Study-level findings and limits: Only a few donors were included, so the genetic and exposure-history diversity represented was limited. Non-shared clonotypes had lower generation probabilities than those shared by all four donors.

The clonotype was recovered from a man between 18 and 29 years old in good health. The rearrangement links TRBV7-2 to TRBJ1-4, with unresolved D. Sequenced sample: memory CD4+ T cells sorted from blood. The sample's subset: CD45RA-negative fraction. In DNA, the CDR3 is TGTGCCAGCAGCTTATATGTGTCAGCTAATGAAAAACTGTTTTTT. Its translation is CASSLYVSANEKLFF. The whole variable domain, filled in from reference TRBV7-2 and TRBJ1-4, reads GAGVSQSPSNKVTEKGKDVELRCDPISGHTALYWYRQSLGQGLEFLIYFQGNSAPDKSGLPSDRFSAERTGGSVSTLTIQRTQQEDSAVYLCASSLYVSANEKLFFGSGTQLSVL.